The sequence of this T cell receptor beta chain was determined in a study of memory CD4+ T cells and cytomegalovirus serostatus. This CDR3 has 15 amino acids. The V gene's germline CDR1 is SGHRS and CDR2 YFSETQ. V dropped 0 bases and J dropped 1 base, with 10 bases sitting between them. The data were produced by immunoSEQ multiplex PCR, yet TCRdb's version contains in-frame clones alone and is incomplete. The sample has 80,000 or so clones; about 78% are singletons. Single viable CD3+CD4+CD8-CD45RO+ cells were sorted as the memory CD4+ T cells. This chain uses TRBV5-1 with TRBJ1-1; D unclear. Sequenced input: memory CD4+ T cells from blood. This clonotype was sampled from an adult in good health and CMV-seropositive. In DNA form, the CDR3 reads TGCGCCAGCAGCTTGGAGGTAGGACGGAACACTGAAGCTTTCTTT. Amino acid sequence: CASSLEVGRNTEAFF.